The next 24 T cell receptor beta chains were all read from a single sample in a study of blood T cells in healthy people across ages. Using a J-beta primer mix together with a sample-barcoded 5' primer, a second PCR was run for about 6 to 12 cycles. TCRdb independently ran MiXCR on the 5' RACE reads; one entry per CDR3 protein. The sample has just under 900,000 distinct CDR3 sequences, about 28% seen once. The sequencing sample was made of blood. The receptors derive from a woman aged 80 or older in good health.

Of note for this clonotype: A single base separates this from a much larger clone, so it may be a read error. The chain carries TRBV5-6 and TRBJ2-5; 10 nucleotides align to TRBD1. V shed 7 bases and J 0 bases; nucleotides not matched to a gene: 3. The germline gives CDR1 SGHDT, CDR2 YYEEEE. The CDR3 is 14 residues long. CDR3 DNA: TGTGCCAGCGGGACAGGGGCTAACCAAGAGACCCAGTACTTC. Translation: CASGTGANQETQYF.

This clonotype was seen many times. The chain combines TRBV30 with TRBJ2-4; D may be TRBD1 (6 bases). This CDR3 is 14 amino acids long. V was shortened by 2 bases and J by 2 bases, with 10 bases between the two germline ends. Germline V gene lookup returns CDR1 GTSNPN and CDR2 SVGIG (reference sequence). In DNA, the CDR3 is TGTGCCTGGAGTCACAGGGCCTCCAAAAACATTCAGTACTTC. Translated: CAWSHRASKNIQYF. The full variable domain, rest sourced from reference TRBV30 and TRBJ2-4, is SQTIHQWPATLVQPVGSPLSLECTVEGTSNPNLYWYRQAAGRGLQLLFYSVGIGQISSEVPQNLSASRPQDRQFILSSKKLLLSDSGFYLCAWSHRASKNIQYFGAGTRLSVL.

V usage is TRBV7-9 and J usage is TRBJ2-2; a possible D gene is TRBD2 (5 bases). The CDR3 runs 16 residues. Germline-derived CDR1 and CDR2 are SEHNR and FQNEAQ (reference sequence). Trimming took 5 bases from V and 4 from J, leaving 17 bases between them. The CDR3 protein is CASSPNRERITGELFF. The CDR3, as DNA: TGTGCCAGCAGCCCGAATAGGGAGCGCATCACCGGGGAGCTGTTTTTT.

This clonotype has only a few counts. Given a much more abundant clone one base away, this may be a read error. J is TRBJ2-4 and V is TRBV5-1, with 7 bases identical to TRBD1. The DNA end favors TRBJ2-7, so the J call may be wrong. This CDR3 contains 13 residues. The germline CDR1 and CDR2 sequences are SGHRS and YFSETQ. CDR3 sequence: CANSLGQYYEQYF. The CDR3 nucleotides read TGCGCCAACAGCTTGGGACAGTACTACGAGCAGTACTTC.

The CDR3 region is CASSLSTRADTQYF. The CDR3 DNA reads TGTGCCAGCAGTTTATCCACGAGAGCAGATACGCAGTATTTT. This chain links TRBV12-3 or TRBV12-4 with TRBJ2-3; D not certain. Between the trimmed V and J ends, which lost 2 bases and 4 bases, there was a span of 10 bases. The CDR3 has 14 amino acids.

CDR3 amino acids: CASSQDTGGYNEQYF. CDR3 in DNA: TGTGCCAGCAGCCAAGATACTGGGGGGTACAATGAGCAGTACTTC. The chain carries TRBV3-1 and TRBJ2-1; D is perhaps TRBD2 (6 bases). The J call is in doubt because the DNA end fits TRBJ2-7 better. Per the germline V gene, CDR1 is LGHDT and CDR2 is YNNKEL (reference sequence). The CDR3 has 15 amino acids.

This clonotype was seen at least ten times. The chain recombines TRBV7-2 with TRBJ2-5; D might be TRBD1 or TRBD2, each matching 5 bases. The CDR3 is 17 residues long. Germline V CDR1 and CDR2: SGHTA, FQGNSA. Deletions cut 0 bases from V and 1 base from J, with 15 bases between. The CDR3 nucleotides read TGTGCCAGCAGCTTAGCAAAGGGGACCCCCTCCCAAGAGACCCAGTACTTC. Protein: CASSLAKGTPSQETQYF. The full variable domain, completed using reference TRBV7-2 and TRBJ2-5, is GAGVSQSPSNKVTEKGKDVELRCDPISGHTALYWYRQSLGQGLEFLIYFQGNSAPDKSGLPSDRFSAERTGGSVSTLTIQRTQQEDSAVYLCASSLAKGTPSQETQYFGPGTRLLVL.

DNA of the CDR3: TGTGCCTGGAGTCCTCGGACAGGGAGGGGGTTGCCCCAGCATTTT. This encodes CAWSPRTGRGLPQHF. The rearrangement links TRBV30 to TRBJ1-5; 8 bases line up with TRBD1. There are 15 residues in the CDR3. The germline CDR1 and CDR2 sequences are GTSNPN and SVGIG (reference sequence). The junction had 12 bases not matched to a gene; V was cut back by 2 bases and J by 9 bases. Supplemented by reference TRBV30 and TRBJ1-5, the full variable domain reads SQTIHQWPATLVQPVGSPLSLECTVEGTSNPNLYWYRQAAGRGLQLLFYSVGIGQISSEVPQNLSASRPQDRQFILSSKKLLLSDSGFYLCAWSPRTGRGLPQHFGDGTRLSIL.

This clonotype was observed many times. The rearrangement links TRBV28 to TRBJ2-7; no firm D call. The CDR3 extends over 12 amino acids. V was clipped by 4 bases and J by 4 bases, with 8 bases between them. The germline gives CDR1 MDHEN, CDR2 SYDVKM. CDR3 protein: CASSSLLYEQYF. In DNA form, the CDR3 reads TGTGCCAGCAGTTCCCTATTATACGAGCAGTACTTC.

The table lists this clonotype with a count of one. The chain carries TRBV29-1 and TRBJ2-7; 7 bases match TRBD1. The CDR3 is 12 amino acids. Germline V CDR1 and CDR2: SQVTM, ANQGSEA. V shed 7 bases and J 0 bases; nucleotides not matched to a gene: 3. The CDR3 DNA sequence: TGCAGCGGCCGGGACAGCTCCTACGAGCAGTACTTC. Protein product: CSGRDSSYEQYF.

This chain connects TRBV7-2 to TRBJ2-2, with D perhaps given as TRBD1 or TRBD2 (5 bases each). This CDR3 spans 16 amino acids. The germline V and J ends were trimmed by 1 base and 9 bases, with 18 bases remaining between them. Germline V gene lookup returns CDR1 SGHTA and CDR2 FQGNSA. The CDR3, as DNA: TGTGCCAGCAGCTTAGACGGGGCGACCCGGACCTGGGAGCTGTTTTTT. As protein: CASSLDGATRTWELFF.

Ten or more counts support this clonotype. This rearrangement joins TRBV6-2 or TRBV6-3 to TRBJ2-6, with TRBD1 identical over 8 bases. The length of the CDR3 is 18 residues. J was trimmed by 0 bases and V by 5 bases; bases with no gene match: 9. Looked up from germline, CDR1 is MNHEY and CDR2 is SVGEGT. CDR3 bases: TGTGCCAGCAGTCCCGCGGGACAGGCGAGCTCTGGGGCCAACGTCCTGACTTTC. Encoded protein: CASSPAGQASSGANVLTF.

This clonotype has a single count. One junction end does not reproduce the germline sequence, and a read error may be involved. The chain links TRBV7-2 to TRBJ1-1, with D perhaps matching TRBD1 (5 bases). Germline V gene lookup returns CDR1 SGHTA and CDR2 FQGNSA. The CDR3 contains 15 residues. CDR3 sequence: CANSLYGQRNTEAFF. CDR3 DNA: TGTGCCAACAGCTTATATGGACAACGGAACACTGAAGCTTTCTTT.

About this clonotype itself: A single base separates this from a much larger clone, so it may be a read error. The rearrangement uses TRBV10-3 and TRBJ2-5, with 8 bases fitting TRBD2. The CDR3 runs to 15 residues. Germline V gene sequence: CDR1 ENHRY, CDR2 SYGVKD. The V gene end was trimmed by 2 bases and the J gene end by 11 bases; junction bases not matched to a gene: 13. Written as DNA, the CDR3 is TGTGCCATCAGTGAGGGGGCTAGCGGGTCTAAGGAGCAGTACTTC. It yields the protein CAISEGASGSKEQYF.

This clonotype was counted once. The junction shows a germline mismatch at one end, possibly a read error. The rearrangement uses TRBV6-1 and TRBJ2-5; TRBD2 matches 13 bases. This CDR3 has 16 residues. CDR1 is MNHNS and CDR2 is SASEGT in the germline V gene. The DNA for the CDR3 is TGTGCCAGCAGTGAAGCGACTAGCGGGGGGCTAGAGACCCTGTACTTC. This encodes CASSEATSGGLETLYF.

This clonotype was observed a handful of times. The chain couples TRBV5-1 to TRBJ1-2; D is perhaps TRBD1 (5 bases). CDR1 SGHRS and CDR2 YFSETQ come from the germline V gene. Trimming cost V 0 bases and J 8 bases, with 11 bases left between them. The CDR3 contains 13 residues. This chain's CDR3 is CASSLEGSRGYTF. The CDR3 nucleotides are TGCGCCAGCAGCTTGGAGGGGTCAAGGGGCTACACCTTC.

The sample holds many counts of this clonotype. J is TRBJ2-4 and V is TRBV7-2, with TRBD1 matching over 7 bases. The CDR3 length is 15 residues. J lost 2 bases, V lost 2 bases, and 3 bases had no gene match. Germline loops: CDR1 SGHTA, CDR2 FQGNSA. The CDR3 is CASSLQGVTKNIQYF. The CDR3 DNA reads TGTGCCAGCAGCTTACAGGGGGTTACCAAAAACATTCAGTACTTC.

In DNA, the CDR3 is TGTGCCAGCAGGGGGGGGCCCACTGAAGCTTTCTTT. Its protein is CASRGGPTEAFF. The chain employs TRBV2 and TRBJ1-1; possibly TRBD1 for D (6 bases). The CDR3 extends over 12 amino acids. Per the germline V gene, CDR1 is SNHLY and CDR2 is FYNNEI. Trimming took 6 bases from V and 4 from J, leaving 9 bases between them.

This clonotype was recorded once. A much larger clone differs from this one at a single base, so this may be a read error. The rearrangement joins TRBV3-1 to TRBJ1-2; 9 bases align to TRBD1. Germline V CDR1 and CDR2: LGHDT, YNNKEL (reference sequence). The CDR3 has 15 amino acids. The CDR3 loop reads CASRAPGQGNYDYTF. In nucleotides, the CDR3 is TGTGCCAGCAGGGCGCCGGGACAGGGAAACTATGACTACACCTTC.

This clonotype was seen only a few times. This chain uses TRBV7-9 with TRBJ1-3; D gene unclear. The CDR3 is 10 amino acids. The germline V gene encodes CDR1 SEHNR and CDR2 FQNEAQ (reference sequence). The CDR3 reads CVEIWYTIYF. CDR3 in DNA: TGTGTAGAAATTTGGTACACCATATATTTT. Combining the CDR3 with reference TRBV7-9 and TRBJ1-3 gives the whole variable domain DTGVSQNPRHKITKRGQNVTFRCDPISEHNRLYWYRQTLGQGPEFLTYFQNEAQLEKSRLLSDRFSAERPKGSFSTLEIQRTEQGDSAMYLCVEIWYTIYFGEGSWLTVV.

This clonotype has a count of ten or more. This chain links TRBV18 with TRBJ2-7; TRBD1 is a possible D gene (6 bases). Looked up from germline, CDR1 is KGHSH and CDR2 is LQKENI. V dropped 0 bases and J dropped 2 bases, with 11 bases sitting between them. The CDR3 has 15 amino acids. CDR3 amino acids: CASSPPSRQAYEQYF. The CDR3 DNA follows: TGTGCCAGCTCACCACCGAGCAGACAGGCCTACGAGCAGTACTTC. Complete variable domain (other parts from reference TRBV18 and TRBJ2-7): NAGVMQNPRHLVRRRGQEARLRCSPMKGHSHVYWYRQLPEEGLKFMVYLQKENIIDESGMPKERFSAEFPKEGPSILRIQQVVRGDSAAYFCASSPPSRQAYEQYFGPGTRLTVT.

The chain couples TRBV10-3 to TRBJ2-2; 12 bases are a match to TRBD1. The CDR3 consists of 15 residues. Trimming took 6 bases from V and 7 from J; bases not matched to a gene: 6. Germline CDR1 is ENHRY and CDR2 is SYGVKD. The CDR3 bases are TGTGCCATCAGCGGGGGACAGGGGGCAATCGGGGAGCTGTTTTTT. This gives the protein CAISGGQGAIGELFF.

This clonotype was observed many times. The V call is TRBV18, the J call TRBJ2-7; TRBD1 might be the D (6 bases). Germline lookup yields CDR1 KGHSH and CDR2 LQKENI. V was trimmed by 3 bases and J by 3 bases, leaving 9 bases between them. The length of the CDR3 is 13 residues. CDR3 sequence (DNA): TGTGCCAGCTCACCGCTACAGGGCTACGAGCAGTACTTC. It encodes CASSPLQGYEQYF.

This clonotype was seen only a few times. A read error may be the cause here, since a much bigger clone is one base away. This chain connects TRBV7-2 to TRBJ2-7; D is ambiguous. This CDR3 comprises 15 residues. Germline assignment: CDR1 SGHTA and CDR2 FQGNSA. Trimming took 5 bases from V and 7 from J, leaving 21 bases between them. As DNA, the CDR3 is TGTGCCAGCAGCCCTACCCGCGAGCTCTACGATGAGCAGTACTTC. This sequence encodes CASSPTRELYDEQYF.